A single sample is the source of the 30 T cell receptor beta chains below, sequenced in a study of blood T cells in healthy people across ages. Primed by a sample-barcoded 5' primer and a J-beta primer mix, a second PCR proceeded for about 7 to 12 cycles. TCRdb re-analysed the 5' RACE reads in MiXCR, keeping a single row per CDR3 protein. This table holds some 1.4 million distinct CDR3 sequences, around 39% found once. Material: blood. The receptors here all came from a woman aged 18-29 years in good health.

This rearrangement joins TRBV5-1 to TRBJ1-1; the D is unclear. CDR1 is SGHRS, CDR2 YFSETQ, per germline. The CDR3 contains 13 residues. The germline V and J ends were trimmed by 0 bases and 9 bases, with 12 bases remaining between them. CDR3 coding DNA: TGCGCCAGCAGCTTGGTACTGGGCAAACAAGCTTTCTTT. Its protein is CASSLVLGKQAFF.

This clonotype was observed a handful of times. The chain couples TRBV4-2 to TRBJ2-3; D unclear. Trimming shortened V by 0 bases and J by 3 bases, and 16 bases separated the two germline ends. This CDR3 region has 17 residues. Germline assignment: CDR1 LGHNA and CDR2 YNFKEQ. CDR3 in DNA: TGTGCCAGCAGCCAAGATAGCAGCACCGATCCGACAGATACGCAGTATTTT. Its protein product is CASSQDSSTDPTDTQYF.

The rearrangement links TRBV20-1 to TRBJ2-7; no clear D. Deletions cut 3 bases from V and 2 bases from J, with 14 bases between. Germline assignment: CDR1 DFQATT and CDR2 SNEGSKA (reference sequence). CDR3 size: 14 residues. CDR3: CSASTESNAYEQYF. The CDR3 DNA sequence: TGCAGTGCTAGTACAGAATCTAATGCCTACGAGCAGTACTTC.

With regard to this clonotype: Germline is not matched at one junction end, which may reflect a read error. V gene TRBV2 combines with J gene TRBJ1-5; D is possibly TRBD1 (5 bases). There are 15 residues in the CDR3. The V gene's germline CDR1 is SNHLY and CDR2 FYNNEI. The CDR3 spells CASSEDDSRVEPQHF. The DNA for the CDR3 is TGTGCCAGCAGCGAAGACGACAGCCGGGTTGAGCCCCAGCATTTT. Full variable domain (rest looked up from reference TRBV2 and TRBJ1-5): EPEVTQTPSHQVTQMGQEVILRCVPISNHLYFYWYRQILGQKVEFLVSFYNNEISEKSEIFDDQFSVERPDGSNFTLKIRSTKLEDSAMYFCASSEDDSRVEPQHFGDGTRLSIL.

This clonotype was seen only a few times. J is TRBJ2-5 and V is TRBV25-1, with D possibly being TRBD2 (6 bases). Germline assignment: CDR1 MGHDK and CDR2 SYGVNS. The CDR3 has 14 residues. Trimming left V 3 bases short and J 2 bases short, with 10 bases between. This CDR3 reads CASSETGRQETQYF. CDR3 in DNA: TGTGCCAGCAGTGAGACCGGGAGACAAGAGACCCAGTACTTC.

This chain connects TRBV5-1 to TRBJ2-3; D possibly corresponds to TRBD1 (5 bases). The ends were cut back, 4 bases at V and 1 base at J, with 19 bases in the middle. The germline gives CDR1 SGHRS, CDR2 YFSETQ. This CDR3 spans 17 amino acids. Here the CDR3 DNA reads TGCGCCAGCAGCGGATCCCTAGGGGATTGGGGCACAGATACGCAGTATTTT. This sequence encodes CASSGSLGDWGTDTQYF.

The rearrangement joins TRBV12-3 or TRBV12-4 to TRBJ2-1; 7 nucleotides line up with TRBD1. J gave up 9 bases and V 3 bases, and 8 bases lay outside the gene matches. This CDR3 spans 14 amino acids. For the CDR3, the DNA is TGTGCCAGCAGTTTCGGGACAGAGACGGGTGAGCAGTTCTTC. The encoded protein is CASSFGTETGEQFF.

This clonotype was counted a few times. V is TRBV4-2 and J is TRBJ2-1; 12 bases align to TRBD2. Germline CDR1 and CDR2: LGHNA and YNFKEQ. This CDR3 spans 14 amino acids. Germline trimming cut 8 bases from V and 15 bases from J; bases unmatched to any gene: 14. This CDR3 reads CASQEGLAGGPGFF. The CDR3 nucleotides are TGTGCCAGCCAAGAGGGGCTAGCGGGAGGGCCGGGGTTCTTC.

This chain connects TRBV5-6 to TRBJ2-7, with TRBD2 as a possible D gene (6 bases). V lost 5 bases to trimming and J lost 0 bases, with 12 bases between them. Looked up from germline, CDR1 is SGHDT and CDR2 is YYEEEE. The CDR3 has 14 amino acids. The CDR3 here is CASSRDLNSYEQYF. CDR3 in DNA: TGTGCCAGCAGTCGGGACTTGAACTCCTACGAGCAGTACTTC. Supplemented by reference TRBV5-6 and TRBJ2-7, the full variable domain reads DAGVTQSPTHLIKTRGQQVTLRCSPKSGHDTVSWYQQALGQGPQFIFQYYEEEERQRGNFPDRFSGHQFPNYSSELNVNALLLGDSALYLCASSRDLNSYEQYFGPGTRLTVT.

The chain has TRBV9 and TRBJ2-1, with TRBD1 matching over 8 bases. After removal of 0 bases from V and 9 bases from J, the junction contained 5 bases not matched to a gene. CDR3 length: 14 amino acids. The germline V gene encodes CDR1 SGDLS and CDR2 YYNGEE. For the CDR3, the DNA is TGTGCCAGCAGCGTAGGGCAGGGGGCGAGTGAGCAGTTCTTC. Its protein is CASSVGQGASEQFF.

V and J are TRBV5-1 and TRBJ2-7; TRBD2 agrees at 10 bases. This CDR3 contains 13 residues. Germline CDR1 SGHRS, CDR2 YFSETQ. CDR3 in amino acids: CASRTSGKYEQYF. Here the CDR3 DNA reads TGCGCAAGTCGGACTAGCGGAAAGTACGAGCAGTACTTC.

This sequence joins TRBV11-2 and TRBJ2-6; 10 positions match TRBD2. The CDR3 contains 17 residues. V was pared by 1 base and J by 0 bases, with 0 bases of the junction left unmatched. Germline V lookup: CDR1 SGHAT, CDR2 FQNNGV. CDR3 in amino acids: CASSLGLAGSGANVLTF. The CDR3 DNA reads as TGTGCCAGCAGCTTAGGACTAGCGGGCTCTGGGGCCAACGTCCTGACTTTC.

This sequence joins TRBV10-3 and TRBJ2-5; 9 bases agree with TRBD1. CDR1 and CDR2 (germline): ENHRY, SYGVKD. This CDR3 is 16 amino acids long. The trim removed 4 bases at V and 3 bases at J, leaving 9 bases unmatched. CDR3 amino acids: CAISGKPGQGEETQYF. CDR3 nucleotide sequence: TGTGCCATCAGTGGCAAACCGGGACAGGGCGAAGAGACCCAGTACTTC.

The chain joins TRBV15 to TRBJ1-4; 8 bases line up with TRBD1. After removal of 8 bases from V and 2 bases from J, the junction contained 7 bases not matched to a gene. This CDR3 spans 15 amino acids. Germline-derived CDR1 and CDR2 are LNHNV and YYDKDF (reference sequence). CDR3 sequence: CATRGTGGTNEKLFF. CDR3 DNA sequence: TGTGCCACCCGGGGAACAGGGGGGACTAATGAAAAACTGTTTTTT.

Only one count was recorded for this clonotype. This chain connects TRBV7-2 to TRBJ2-3, with D perhaps matching TRBD2 (6 bases). V shed 3 bases and J shed 6 bases, with 22 bases lying between them. CDR3 length equals 17 residues. From germline, CDR1 is SGHTA and CDR2 FQGNSA. The CDR3 DNA is TGTGCCAGCAGCTTCCCCGGGGGAGCGGGTAAAGACGATACGCAGTATTTT. Translating it yields CASSFPGGAGKDDTQYF.

This clonotype was recorded once. This chain joins TRBV18 and TRBJ2-1; D gene uncertain. CDR1 and CDR2 from the germline V gene are KGHSH and LQKENI. V was clipped by 0 bases and J by 10 bases, with 13 bases between them. The CDR3 consists of 14 residues. CDR3 coding DNA: TGTGCCAGCTCACCACCATCCGTTCCCCCCGAGCAGTTCTTC. It codes for CASSPPSVPPEQFF.

CDR3 in DNA: TGCAGTGCTCGAAAGAGGGAAGTCTACTACTACAATGAGCAGTTCTTC. Translated, it gives CSARKREVYYYNEQFF. The chain joins TRBV20-1 to TRBJ2-1, with D perhaps TRBD2 (5 bases). The CDR3 has 16 amino acids. Germline loops: CDR1 DFQATT, CDR2 SNEGSKA (reference sequence). V dropped 5 bases and J dropped 3 bases, with 20 bases sitting between them.

The chain links TRBV3-1 to TRBJ1-6, with 7 nucleotides matching TRBD1. V lost 0 bases to trimming and J lost 7 bases; unmatched junction nucleotides: 9. This CDR3 has 17 amino acids. Germline lookup yields CDR1 LGHDT and CDR2 YNNKEL (reference sequence). For the CDR3, the DNA is TGTGCCAGCAGCCAAGATGAGGGAGACAGGGAAAATTCACCCCTCCACTTT. Its protein is CASSQDEGDRENSPLHF.

This CDR3 is CASSYTGDYEQYF. CDR3 DNA sequence: TGTGCCAGCAGCTATACAGGAGACTACGAGCAGTACTTC. The chain couples TRBV6-1 to TRBJ2-7; D might be TRBD1 (5 bases). This CDR3 is 13 amino acids long. Germline loops: CDR1 MNHNS, CDR2 SASEGT. V dropped 6 bases and J dropped 3 bases, with 12 bases sitting between them.

The rearrangement joins TRBV12-3 or TRBV12-4 to TRBJ2-7; D may be TRBD1 or TRBD2 (5 bases each). The V and J ends lost 6 bases and 2 bases respectively, with 20 bases between them. This CDR3 region has 16 residues. CDR3 region: CASSHGFGGRTYEQYF. The CDR3 DNA sequence: TGTGCCAGCAGCCACGGTTTTGGGGGAAGGACCTACGAGCAGTACTTC.

In its sample, this clonotype was seen once. The V gene is TRBV3-1, the J gene TRBJ1-2; TRBD1 matches at 8 bases. Germline assignment: CDR1 LGHDT and CDR2 YNNKEL (reference sequence). The CDR3 is 19 residues long. After removal of 1 base from V and 1 base from J, the junction contained 14 bases not matched to a gene. CDR3 in DNA: TGTGCCAGCAGCCAAGCTGTCTTAAACACAGGGGGTGGTAACTATGGCTACACCTTC. This encodes CASSQAVLNTGGGNYGYTF.

The sample holds a few counts of this clonotype. The chain uses TRBV21-1 and TRBJ2-6; the table's D call TRBD1 went unverified against the DNA. TRBV21-1 is termed a pseudogene. The CDR3 loop spans 14 amino acids. The CDR3 DNA is TGTGCCACTCCGGGGGTCTCTGGGGCCAACGTCCTGACTTTC. It codes for CATPGVSGANVLTF.

This clonotype was detected a few times. The genes are TRBV12-3 or TRBV12-4 and TRBJ2-2; no clear D. CDR3 length: 13 residues. V lost 4 bases, J lost 4 bases, and 7 bases lay in between. CDR3 nucleotides: TGTGCCAGCAGTTCGCAGGCCACCGGGGAGCTGTTTTTT. Protein product: CASSSQATGELFF.

The chain links TRBV7-6 to TRBJ1-4; a possible D gene is TRBD1 (6 bases). The CDR3 is 15 residues long. V was pared by 8 bases and J by 3 bases, with 16 bases between. CDR1 and CDR2 from the germline V gene are SGHVS and FNYEAQ. CDR3: CASSSVGGANEKLFF. The CDR3 DNA reads TGTGCCAGCTCCTCCGTAGGGGGGGCTAATGAAAAACTGTTTTTT.

This clonotype was seen only a few times. The chain couples TRBV11-2 to TRBJ2-7; 8 bases match TRBD2. The CDR3 consists of 15 residues. Germline V gene lookup returns CDR1 SGHAT and CDR2 FQNNGV. V dropped 3 bases and J dropped 3; count of bases not matched to a gene: 7. The CDR3 loop reads CASSLVIAGNYEQYF. The CDR3 DNA sequence: TGTGCCAGCAGCTTGGTTATAGCGGGGAACTACGAGCAGTACTTC.

This clonotype was counted between two and nine times. J is TRBJ1-5 and V is TRBV12-5; 9 positions agree with TRBD1. After removal of 4 bases from V and 7 bases from J, the junction contained 8 bases not matched to a gene. Germline lookup yields CDR1 LGHNT and CDR2 FRNRAP. The CDR3 runs to 15 residues. CDR3 region: CASGSTGQGLQPQHF. For the CDR3, the DNA is TGTGCTAGTGGTTCTACTGGACAGGGGTTGCAGCCCCAGCATTTT.

Only a few counts were recorded for this clonotype. The chain uses TRBV7-9 and TRBJ2-1; TRBD2 aligns across 16 bases. The CDR3 totals 18 residues. V shed 5 bases and J 1 base; nucleotides not matched to a gene: 5. Per germline, CDR1 SEHNR and CDR2 FQNEAQ (reference sequence). The DNA for the CDR3 is TGTGCCAGCAGCCTGGGACTAGCGGGAGGGCCATCCTACAATGAGCAGTTCTTC. Translating gives CASSLGLAGGPSYNEQFF.

V is TRBV7-8 and J is TRBJ2-4; no clear D. Judging by the DNA end, TRBJ2-7 fits better; the J call may be wrong. This CDR3 contains 11 residues. CDR1 and CDR2 from the germline V gene are SGHVS and FQNEAQ. CDR3 nucleotide sequence: TGTGCCAGCAGTCATGTACACGAGCAGTACTTC. Translating it yields CASSHVHEQYF.

Note on this clonotype: A read error may produce the germline difference seen at one junction end. The chain employs TRBV7-9 and TRBJ2-1; D is ambiguous. Germline values: CDR1 SEHNR, CDR2 FQNEAQ (reference sequence). CDR3 size: 11 residues. Written as DNA, the CDR3 is TGTGTCAGCAGCTTTCTAGATGAGCAGTTCTTC. Its protein is CVSSFLDEQFF.

As for this clonotype: This clone may be a read error of a much larger clone one base away. V usage is TRBV7-2 and J usage is TRBJ2-5; no clear D gene. This CDR3 has 11 amino acids. The V end lost 0 bases, the J end lost 12 bases, and 8 bases lay between the germline ends. Germline assignment: CDR1 SGHTA and CDR2 FQGNSA. The CDR3 reads CASSLAGAKYF. Here the CDR3 DNA reads TGTGCCAGCAGCTTAGCGGGTGCGAAGTACTTC.